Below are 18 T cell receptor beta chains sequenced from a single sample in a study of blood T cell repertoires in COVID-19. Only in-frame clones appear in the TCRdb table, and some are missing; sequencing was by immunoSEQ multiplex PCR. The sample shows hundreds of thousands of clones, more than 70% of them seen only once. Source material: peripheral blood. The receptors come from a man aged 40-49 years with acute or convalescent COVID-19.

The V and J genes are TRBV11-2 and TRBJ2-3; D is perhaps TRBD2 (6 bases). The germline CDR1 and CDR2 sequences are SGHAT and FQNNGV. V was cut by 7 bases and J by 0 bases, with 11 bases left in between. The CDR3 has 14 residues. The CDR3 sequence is CASIRGTSTDTQYF. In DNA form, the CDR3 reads TGTGCCAGCATCCGAGGGACTAGCACAGATACGCAGTATTTT.

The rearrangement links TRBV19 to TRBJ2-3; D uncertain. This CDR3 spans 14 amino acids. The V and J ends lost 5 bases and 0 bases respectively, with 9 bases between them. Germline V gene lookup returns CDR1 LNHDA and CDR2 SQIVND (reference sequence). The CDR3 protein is CASSLGQSTDTQYF. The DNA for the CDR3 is TGTGCCAGTAGTTTAGGGCAGAGCACAGATACGCAGTATTTT.

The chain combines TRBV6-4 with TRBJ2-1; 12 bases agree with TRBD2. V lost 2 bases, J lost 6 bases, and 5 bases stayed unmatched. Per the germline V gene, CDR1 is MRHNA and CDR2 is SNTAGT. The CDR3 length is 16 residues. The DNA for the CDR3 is TGTGCCAGCAGTGACCTAGGACTAGCGGGGTTCAATGAGCAGTTCTTC. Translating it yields CASSDLGLAGFNEQFF.

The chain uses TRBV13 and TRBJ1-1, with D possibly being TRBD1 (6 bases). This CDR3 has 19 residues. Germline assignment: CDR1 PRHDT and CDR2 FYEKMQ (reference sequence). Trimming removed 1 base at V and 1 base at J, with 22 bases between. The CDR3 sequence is CASSLDSGGGEFGNTEAFF. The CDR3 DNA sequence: TGTGCCAGCAGCTTAGACAGTGGTGGGGGCGAATTCGGGAACACTGAAGCTTTCTTT.

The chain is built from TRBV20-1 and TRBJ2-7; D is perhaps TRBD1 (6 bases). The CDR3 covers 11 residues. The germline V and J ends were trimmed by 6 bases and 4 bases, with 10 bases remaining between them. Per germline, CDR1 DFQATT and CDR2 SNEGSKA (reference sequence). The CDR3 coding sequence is TGCAGTGCCCCGGACAGATACGAGCAGTACTTC. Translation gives CSAPDRYEQYF.

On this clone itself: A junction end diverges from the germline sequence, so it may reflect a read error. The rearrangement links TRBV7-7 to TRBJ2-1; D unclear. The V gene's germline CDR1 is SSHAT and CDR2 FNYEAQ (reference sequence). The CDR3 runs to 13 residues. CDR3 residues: CASSSQLNNEQFF. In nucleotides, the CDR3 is TGTGCTAGCAGCTCCCAGTTGAACAATGAGCAGTTCTTC.

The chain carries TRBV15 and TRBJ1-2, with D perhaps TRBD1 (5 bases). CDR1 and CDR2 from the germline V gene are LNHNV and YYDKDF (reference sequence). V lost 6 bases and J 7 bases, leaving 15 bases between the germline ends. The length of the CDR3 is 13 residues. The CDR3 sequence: CATRPRGLGGYTF. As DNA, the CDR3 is TGTGCCACCAGACCGCGGGGGTTGGGTGGCTACACCTTC. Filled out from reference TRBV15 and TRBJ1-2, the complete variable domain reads DAMVIQNPRYQVTQFGKPVTLSCSQTLNHNVMYWYQQKSSQAPKLLFHYYDKDFNNEADTPDNFQSRRPNTSFCFLDIRSPGLGDTAMYLCATRPRGLGGYTFGSGTRLTVV.

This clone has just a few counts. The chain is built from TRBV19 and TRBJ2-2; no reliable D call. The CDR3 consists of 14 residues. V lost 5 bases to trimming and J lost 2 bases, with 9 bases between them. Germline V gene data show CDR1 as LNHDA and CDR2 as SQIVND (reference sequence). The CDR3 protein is CASSPSLNTGELFF. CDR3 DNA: TGTGCCAGTAGTCCCTCCCTCAACACCGGGGAGCTGTTTTTT.

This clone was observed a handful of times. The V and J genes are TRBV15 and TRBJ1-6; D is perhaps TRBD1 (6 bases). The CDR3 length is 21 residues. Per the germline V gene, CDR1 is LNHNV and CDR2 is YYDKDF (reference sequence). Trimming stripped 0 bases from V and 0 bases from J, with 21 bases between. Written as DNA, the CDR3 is TGTGCCACCAGCAGAGATCTGATGGGCAGGGACACTGGCTCCTATAATTCACCCCTCCACTTT. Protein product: CATSRDLMGRDTGSYNSPLHF.

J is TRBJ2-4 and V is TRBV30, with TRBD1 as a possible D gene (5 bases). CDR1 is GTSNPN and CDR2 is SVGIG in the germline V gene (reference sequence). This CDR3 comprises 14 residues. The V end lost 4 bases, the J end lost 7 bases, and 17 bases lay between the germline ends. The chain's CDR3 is CAWNWLGKGNIQYF. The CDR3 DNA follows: TGTGCCTGGAACTGGCTGGGGAAGGGGAACATTCAGTACTTC.

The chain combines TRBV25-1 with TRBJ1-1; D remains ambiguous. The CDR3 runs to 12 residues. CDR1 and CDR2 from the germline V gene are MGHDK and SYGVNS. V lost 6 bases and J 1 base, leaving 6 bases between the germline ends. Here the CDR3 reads CASRGPNTEAFF. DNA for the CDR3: TGTGCCAGCAGGGGCCCGAACACTGAAGCTTTCTTT.

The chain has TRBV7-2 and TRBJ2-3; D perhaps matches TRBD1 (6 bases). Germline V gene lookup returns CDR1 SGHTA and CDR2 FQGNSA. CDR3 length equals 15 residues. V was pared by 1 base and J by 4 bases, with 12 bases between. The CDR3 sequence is CASSLVARGADTQYF. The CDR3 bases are TGTGCCAGCAGCTTAGTAGCCAGGGGAGCAGATACGCAGTATTTT.

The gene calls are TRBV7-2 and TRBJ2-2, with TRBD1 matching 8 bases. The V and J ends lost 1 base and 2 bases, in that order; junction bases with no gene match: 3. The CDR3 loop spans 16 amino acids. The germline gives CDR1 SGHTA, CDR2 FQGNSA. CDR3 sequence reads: CASSLGTGYNTGELFF. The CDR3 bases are TGTGCCAGCAGCTTAGGGACAGGGTATAACACCGGGGAGCTGTTTTTT.

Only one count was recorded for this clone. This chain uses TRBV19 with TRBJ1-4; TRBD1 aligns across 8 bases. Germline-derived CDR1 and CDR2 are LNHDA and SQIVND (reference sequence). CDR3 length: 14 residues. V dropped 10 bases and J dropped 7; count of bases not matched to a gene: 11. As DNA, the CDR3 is TGTGCCACCGCTTCCGGACAGGGAGTTGAAAAACTGTTTTTT. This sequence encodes CATASGQGVEKLFF.

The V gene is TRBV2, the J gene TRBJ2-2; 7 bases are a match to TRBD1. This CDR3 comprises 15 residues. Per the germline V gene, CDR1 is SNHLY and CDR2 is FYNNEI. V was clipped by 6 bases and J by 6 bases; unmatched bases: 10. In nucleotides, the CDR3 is TGTGCCAGCAGGTCCGGGACAGCGCCCGCCGGGGAGCTGTTTTTT. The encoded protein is CASRSGTAPAGELFF.

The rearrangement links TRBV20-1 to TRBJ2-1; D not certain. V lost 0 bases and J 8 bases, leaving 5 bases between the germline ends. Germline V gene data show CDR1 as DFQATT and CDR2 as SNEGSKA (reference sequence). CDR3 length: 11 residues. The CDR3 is CSARDLDEQFF. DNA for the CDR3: TGCAGTGCTAGAGATCTCGATGAGCAGTTCTTC.

DNA of the CDR3: TGTGCCAGCAGCCCGAACAGGTTGAGCTCCTACAATGAGCAGTTCTTC. Translation gives CASSPNRLSSYNEQFF. The chain couples TRBV7-3 to TRBJ2-1, with D perhaps TRBD1 (5 bases). V lost 5 bases and J 0 bases, leaving 14 bases between the germline ends. In germline, CDR1 is SGHTA, CDR2 FQGTGA. The CDR3 has 16 amino acids.

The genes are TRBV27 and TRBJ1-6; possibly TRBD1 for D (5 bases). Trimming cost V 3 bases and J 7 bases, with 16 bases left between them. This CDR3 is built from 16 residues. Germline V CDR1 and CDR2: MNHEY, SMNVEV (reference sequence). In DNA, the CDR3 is TGTGCCAGCAGTTTGTCCAGGGCCGTCGGAAATTCACCCCTCCACTTT. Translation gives CASSLSRAVGNSPLHF.